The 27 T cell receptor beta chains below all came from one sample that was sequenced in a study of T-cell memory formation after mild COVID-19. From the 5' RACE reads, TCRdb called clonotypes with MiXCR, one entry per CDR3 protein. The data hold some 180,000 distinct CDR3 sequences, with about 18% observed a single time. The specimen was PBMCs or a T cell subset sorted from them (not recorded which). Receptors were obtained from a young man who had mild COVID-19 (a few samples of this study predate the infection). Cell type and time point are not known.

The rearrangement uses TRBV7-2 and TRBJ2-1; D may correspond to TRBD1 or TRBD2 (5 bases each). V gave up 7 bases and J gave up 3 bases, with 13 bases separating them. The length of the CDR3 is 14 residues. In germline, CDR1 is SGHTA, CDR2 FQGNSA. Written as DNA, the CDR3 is TGTGCCAGCACCATTGGGACGGGCTACAATGAGCAGTTCTTC. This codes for CASTIGTGYNEQFF.

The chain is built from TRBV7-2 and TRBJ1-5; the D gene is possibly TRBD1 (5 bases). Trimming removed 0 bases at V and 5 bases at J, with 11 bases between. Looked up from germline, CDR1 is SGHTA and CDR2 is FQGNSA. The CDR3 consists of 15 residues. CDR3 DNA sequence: TGTGCCAGCAGCTTAGCCTACAGGTTGGATCAGCCCCAGCATTTT. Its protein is CASSLAYRLDQPQHF.

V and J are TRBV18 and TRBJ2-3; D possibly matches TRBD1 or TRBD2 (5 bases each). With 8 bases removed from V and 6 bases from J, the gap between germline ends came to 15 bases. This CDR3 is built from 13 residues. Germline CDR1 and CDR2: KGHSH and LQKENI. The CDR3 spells CASVWPEGDTQYF. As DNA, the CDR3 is TGTGCCAGCGTCTGGCCCGAGGGGGATACGCAGTATTTT.

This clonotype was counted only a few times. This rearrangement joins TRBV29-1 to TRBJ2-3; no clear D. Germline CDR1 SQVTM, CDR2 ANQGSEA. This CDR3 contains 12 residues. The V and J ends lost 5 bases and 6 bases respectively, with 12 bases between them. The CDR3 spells CSVLDMGDTQYF. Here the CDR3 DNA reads TGCAGCGTTCTGGATATGGGGGATACGCAGTATTTT.

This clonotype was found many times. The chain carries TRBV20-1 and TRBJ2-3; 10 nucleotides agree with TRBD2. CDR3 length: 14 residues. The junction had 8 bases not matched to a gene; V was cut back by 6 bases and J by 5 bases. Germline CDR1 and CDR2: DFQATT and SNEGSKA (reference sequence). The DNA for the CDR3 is TGCAGTGCCCCCCGGGCTAGCGGGGGAGATACGCAGTATTTT. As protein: CSAPRASGGDTQYF.

CDR3: CASSFGSGGTYEQYF. For the CDR3, the DNA is TGCGCCAGCAGCTTCGGTAGCGGGGGGACCTACGAGCAGTACTTC. The chain employs TRBV5-1 and TRBJ2-7, with TRBD2 identical over 10 bases. Germline CDR1 is SGHRS and CDR2 is YFSETQ. The CDR3 is 15 amino acids. The V gene end was trimmed by 2 bases and the J gene end by 2 bases; junction bases not matched to a gene: 4.

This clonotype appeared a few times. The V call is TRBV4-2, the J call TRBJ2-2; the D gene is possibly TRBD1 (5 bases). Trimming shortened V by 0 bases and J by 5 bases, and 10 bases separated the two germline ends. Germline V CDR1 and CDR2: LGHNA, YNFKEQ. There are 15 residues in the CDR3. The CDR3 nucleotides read TGTGCCAGCAGCCAAGATACCCAGGGAACCGGGGAGCTGTTTTTT. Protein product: CASSQDTQGTGELFF.

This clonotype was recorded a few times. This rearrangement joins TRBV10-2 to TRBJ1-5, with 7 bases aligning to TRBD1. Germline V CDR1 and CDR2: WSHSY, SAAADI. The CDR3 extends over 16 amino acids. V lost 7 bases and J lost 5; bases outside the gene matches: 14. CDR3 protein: CASIPKQQGSDQPQHF. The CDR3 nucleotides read TGCGCCAGCATTCCGAAACAACAGGGGAGCGATCAGCCCCAGCATTTT.

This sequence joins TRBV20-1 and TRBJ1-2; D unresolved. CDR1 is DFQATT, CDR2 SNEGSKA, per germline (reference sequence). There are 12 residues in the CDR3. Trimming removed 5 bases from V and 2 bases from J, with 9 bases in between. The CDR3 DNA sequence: TGCAGTGCTCCCGACGGGAACTATGGCTACACCTTC. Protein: CSAPDGNYGYTF.

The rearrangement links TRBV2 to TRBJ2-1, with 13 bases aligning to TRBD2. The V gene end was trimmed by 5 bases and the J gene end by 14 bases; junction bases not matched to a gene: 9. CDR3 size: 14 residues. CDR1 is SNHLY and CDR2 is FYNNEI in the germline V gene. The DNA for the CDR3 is TGTGCCAGCAGTACTAGCGGGGGGGCCGAGAGAGAGTTCTTC. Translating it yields CASSTSGGAEREFF.

CDR3 protein: CASSTPSGGSDTQYF. The CDR3 DNA follows: TGTGCCAGCAGCACCCCTAGCGGGGGATCAGATACGCAGTATTTT. V usage is TRBV6-5 and J usage is TRBJ2-3, with 10 positions matching TRBD2. V was clipped by 6 bases and J by 4 bases; unmatched bases: 7. The CDR3 covers 15 residues. Germline assignment: CDR1 MNHEY and CDR2 SVGAGI.

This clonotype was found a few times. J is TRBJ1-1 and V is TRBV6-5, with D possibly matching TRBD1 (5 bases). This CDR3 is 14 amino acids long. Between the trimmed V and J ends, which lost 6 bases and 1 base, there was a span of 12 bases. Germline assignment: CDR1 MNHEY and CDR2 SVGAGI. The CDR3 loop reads CASSNWGGNTEAFF. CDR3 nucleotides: TGTGCCAGCAGCAACTGGGGGGGGAACACTGAAGCTTTCTTT.

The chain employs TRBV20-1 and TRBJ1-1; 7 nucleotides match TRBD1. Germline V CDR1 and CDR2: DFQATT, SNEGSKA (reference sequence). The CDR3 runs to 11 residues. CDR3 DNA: TGCGCCGGACAGGAGAACACTGAAGCTTTCTTT. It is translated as CAGQENTEAFF.

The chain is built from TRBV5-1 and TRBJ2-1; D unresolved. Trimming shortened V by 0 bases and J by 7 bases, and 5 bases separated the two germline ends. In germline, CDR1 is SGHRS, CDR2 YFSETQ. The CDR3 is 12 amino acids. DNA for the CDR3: TGCGCCAGCAGCTTGGACGCTAATGAGCAGTTCTTC. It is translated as CASSLDANEQFF.

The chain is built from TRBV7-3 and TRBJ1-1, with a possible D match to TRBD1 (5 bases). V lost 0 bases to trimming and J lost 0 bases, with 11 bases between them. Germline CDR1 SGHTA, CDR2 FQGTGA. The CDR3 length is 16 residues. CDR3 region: CASSLTGPRLNTEAFF. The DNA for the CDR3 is TGTGCCAGCAGCTTAACGGGACCTAGGTTGAACACTGAAGCTTTCTTT.

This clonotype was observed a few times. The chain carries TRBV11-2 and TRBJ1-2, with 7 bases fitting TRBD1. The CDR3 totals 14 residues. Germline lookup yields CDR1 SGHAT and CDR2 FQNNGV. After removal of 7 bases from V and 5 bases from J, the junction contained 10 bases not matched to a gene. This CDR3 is CASTRPGQKYGYTF. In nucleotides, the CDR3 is TGTGCCAGCACGAGACCGGGACAGAAGTATGGCTACACCTTC.

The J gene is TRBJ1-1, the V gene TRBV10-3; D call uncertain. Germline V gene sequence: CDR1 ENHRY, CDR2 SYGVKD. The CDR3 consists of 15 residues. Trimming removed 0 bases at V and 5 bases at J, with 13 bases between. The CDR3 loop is CAISESKPGRTEAFF. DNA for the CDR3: TGTGCCATCAGTGAGTCGAAACCGGGTCGGACTGAAGCTTTCTTT.

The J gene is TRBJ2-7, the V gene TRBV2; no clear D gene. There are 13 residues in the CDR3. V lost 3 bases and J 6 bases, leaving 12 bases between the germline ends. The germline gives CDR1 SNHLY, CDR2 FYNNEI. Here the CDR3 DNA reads TGTGCCAGCAGTGATCGACTCCCCCCCGAGCAGTACTTC. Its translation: CASSDRLPPEQYF. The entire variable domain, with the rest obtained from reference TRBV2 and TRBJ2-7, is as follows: EPEVTQTPSHQVTQMGQEVILRCVPISNHLYFYWYRQILGQKVEFLVSFYNNEISEKSEIFDDQFSVERPDGSNFTLKIRSTKLEDSAMYFCASSDRLPPEQYFGPGTRLTVT.

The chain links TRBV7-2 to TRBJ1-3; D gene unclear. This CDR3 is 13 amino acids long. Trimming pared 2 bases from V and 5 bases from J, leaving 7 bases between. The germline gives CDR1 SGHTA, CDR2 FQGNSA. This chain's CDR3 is CASSLTPRNTIYF. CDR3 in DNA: TGTGCCAGCAGCTTAACACCTCGAAACACCATATATTTT.

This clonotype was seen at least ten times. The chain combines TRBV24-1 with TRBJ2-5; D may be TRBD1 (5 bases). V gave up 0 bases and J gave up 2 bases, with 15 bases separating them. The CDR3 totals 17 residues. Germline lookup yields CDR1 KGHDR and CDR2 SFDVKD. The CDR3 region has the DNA TGTGCCACCAGTGATTTGCGGCAGGGCGATGCACAAGAGACCCAGTACTTC. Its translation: CATSDLRQGDAQETQYF.

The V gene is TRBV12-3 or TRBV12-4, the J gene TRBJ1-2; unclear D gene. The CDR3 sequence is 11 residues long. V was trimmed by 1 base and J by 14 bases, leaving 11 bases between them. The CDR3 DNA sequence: TGTGCCAGCAGTTTAGGAGTTTCTGGGACCTTC. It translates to CASSLGVSGTF.

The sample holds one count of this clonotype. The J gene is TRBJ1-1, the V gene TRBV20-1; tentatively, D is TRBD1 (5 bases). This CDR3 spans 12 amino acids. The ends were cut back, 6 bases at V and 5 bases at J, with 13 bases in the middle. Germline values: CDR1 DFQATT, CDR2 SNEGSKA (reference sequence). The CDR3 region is CSARGVETEAFF. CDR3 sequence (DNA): TGCAGTGCCCGGGGGGTGGAAACTGAAGCTTTCTTT.

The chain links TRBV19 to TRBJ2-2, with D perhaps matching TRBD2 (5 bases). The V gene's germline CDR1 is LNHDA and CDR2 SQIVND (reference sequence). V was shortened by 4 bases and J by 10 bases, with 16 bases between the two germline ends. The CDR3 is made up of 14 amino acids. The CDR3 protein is CASSKSEGAAELFF. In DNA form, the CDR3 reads TGTGCCAGTAGTAAGAGTGAGGGAGCGGCGGAGCTGTTTTTT.

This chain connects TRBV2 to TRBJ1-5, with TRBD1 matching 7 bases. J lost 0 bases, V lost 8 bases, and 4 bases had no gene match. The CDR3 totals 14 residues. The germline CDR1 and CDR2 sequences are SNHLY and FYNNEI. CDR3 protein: CASGGQDSNQPQHF. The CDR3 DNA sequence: TGTGCCAGCGGTGGACAGGATAGCAATCAGCCCCAGCATTTT.

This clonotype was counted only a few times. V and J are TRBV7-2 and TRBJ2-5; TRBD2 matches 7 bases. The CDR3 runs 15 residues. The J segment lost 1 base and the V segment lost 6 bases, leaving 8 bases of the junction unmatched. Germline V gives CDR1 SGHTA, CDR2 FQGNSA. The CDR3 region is CASRYPGTTQETQYF. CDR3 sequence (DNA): TGTGCCAGCAGATACCCCGGGACTACCCAAGAGACCCAGTACTTC.

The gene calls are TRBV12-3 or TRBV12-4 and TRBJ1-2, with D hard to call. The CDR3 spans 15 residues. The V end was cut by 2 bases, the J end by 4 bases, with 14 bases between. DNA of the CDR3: TGTGCCAGCAGTTTACAAGAGGGTTCGGCCTATGGCTACACCTTC. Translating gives CASSLQEGSAYGYTF.

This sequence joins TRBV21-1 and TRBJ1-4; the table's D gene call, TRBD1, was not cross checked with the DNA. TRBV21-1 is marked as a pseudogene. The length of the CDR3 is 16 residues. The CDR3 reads CARTTRGSATNEKLFF. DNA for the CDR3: TGTGCCAGGACCACGAGGGGCTCGGCAACTAATGAAAAACTGTTTTTT.